One and the same sample provided the 19 T cell receptor beta chains below, sequenced in a study of shared clonotypes between healthy human individuals. Here immunoSEQ multiplex PCR was the method, and the copy in TCRdb shows in-frame clones only, minus some. The table includes about 380,000 clones, roughly 96% detected once. Material: memory CD8+ T cells sorted from blood. As for subset: CD45RO+ cells pooled with CCR7-negative TemRA cells. Receptors originate from a young man in good health.

The V and J genes are TRBV27 and TRBJ2-1; TRBD1 matches 8 bases. After removal of 2 bases from V and 4 bases from J, the junction contained 10 bases not matched to a gene. The V gene's germline CDR1 is MNHEY and CDR2 SMNVEV (reference sequence). The CDR3 totals 17 residues. CDR3 amino acids: CASSLKAPDRAYNEQFF. Here the CDR3 DNA reads TGTGCCAGCAGTTTAAAGGCCCCGGACAGGGCATACAATGAGCAGTTCTTC.

J is TRBJ1-4 and V is TRBV6-1; a weak D match, TRBD1 (6 bases). This CDR3 spans 15 amino acids. Per germline, CDR1 MNHNS and CDR2 SASEGT. Trimming removed 7 bases from V and 15 bases from J, with 27 bases in between. CDR3 bases: TGTGCCAGCATGAGGACCAGACAGGAGCCACGGGGGATGTTTTTT. Its protein product is CASMRTRQEPRGMFF.

This clone is a singleton in its sample. This chain uses TRBV25-1 with TRBJ2-1; D might be TRBD2 (5 bases). The CDR3 sequence is 15 residues long. Germline-derived CDR1 and CDR2 are MGHDK and SYGVNS. Deletions cut 4 bases from V and 5 bases from J, with 15 bases between. CDR3 in DNA: TGTGCCAGCAGTGTCCAGGCTCGGACTGACAATGAGCAGTTCTTC. Encoded protein: CASSVQARTDNEQFF.

Of note for this clone: The junction shows a germline mismatch at one end, possibly a read error. This chain joins TRBV4-1 and TRBJ2-1; 10 bases align to TRBD1. The CDR3 has 14 residues. Germline V CDR1 and CDR2: MGHRA, YSYEKL. CDR3 residues: CASSRTGGYNEQFF. DNA of the CDR3: TGCGCAAGCAGTAGGACAGGGGGCTACAATGAGCAGTTCTTC.

The rearrangement links TRBV6-5 to TRBJ2-1; 7 positions agree with TRBD1. This CDR3 region has 16 residues. The germline V gene has CDR1 MNHEY and CDR2 SVGAGI. The J segment lost 3 bases and the V segment lost 0 bases, leaving 5 bases of the junction unmatched. CDR3 DNA: TGTGCCAGCAGTTACTCGGGGGCAGGGGGCTACAATGAGCAGTTCTTC. It specifies CASSYSGAGGYNEQFF.

The chain carries TRBV19 and TRBJ1-1; D is unresolved. The CDR3 sequence is 14 residues long. Germline V gene data show CDR1 as LNHDA and CDR2 as SQIVND (reference sequence). Trimming stripped 4 bases from V and 3 bases from J, with 12 bases between. The CDR3 is CASSTLREDTEAFF. CDR3 nucleotides: TGTGCCAGTAGTACTCTCAGAGAAGACACTGAAGCTTTCTTT.

The chain recombines TRBV6-1 with TRBJ2-7, with D unclear. CDR1 is MNHNS and CDR2 is SASEGT in the germline V gene. The CDR3 spans 13 residues. The V end lost 3 bases, the J end lost 2 bases, and 8 bases lay between the germline ends. DNA for the CDR3: TGTGCCAGCAGTGAGGAGACTGCCTACGAGCAGTACTTC. It specifies CASSEETAYEQYF.

The chain joins TRBV11-2 to TRBJ2-2; D unresolved. V was shortened by 4 bases and J by 6 bases, with 12 bases between the two germline ends. Germline V gene lookup returns CDR1 SGHAT and CDR2 FQNNGV. This CDR3 is built from 14 residues. The CDR3 loop reads CASSSTGPAGELFF. In DNA form, the CDR3 reads TGTGCCAGCAGCTCGACTGGCCCCGCCGGGGAGCTGTTTTTT.

The genes are TRBV28 and TRBJ2-7; the D call may be TRBD1 or TRBD2 (5 bases each). Germline CDR1 is MDHEN and CDR2 is SYDVKM. There are 15 residues in the CDR3. With 2 bases removed from V and 1 base from J, the gap between germline ends came to 12 bases. The CDR3, as DNA: TGTGCCAGCAGTTTACCAGGGAGTTTTTCCTACGAGCAGTACTTC. Encoded protein: CASSLPGSFSYEQYF.

The chain is built from TRBV5-1 and TRBJ2-2; 7 bases match TRBD2. This CDR3 region has 13 residues. J lost 4 bases, V lost 4 bases, and 1 base had no gene match. CDR1 and CDR2 (germline): SGHRS, YFSETQ. The DNA for the CDR3 is TGCGCCAGCAGCGGACTAGTCACCGGGGAGCTGTTTTTT. Its protein product is CASSGLVTGELFF.

A few counts support this clone. The CDR3 nucleotides are TGCGCCAGCAGCCAAGCGGTAGGACAGGGGGCAATTTACACCTTC. Translation gives CASSQAVGQGAIYTF. The chain couples TRBV4-1 to TRBJ1-2, with 11 bases matching TRBD1. V trimming: 1 base; J trimming: 11 bases; junction bases outside the gene matches: 9. This CDR3 is built from 15 residues. Germline V gene sequence: CDR1 MGHRA, CDR2 YSYEKL.

As concerns this clone: Distinct nucleotide sequences in the sample also encode this CDR3. The V call is TRBV7-3, the J call TRBJ2-2, with D hard to call. V lost 0 bases to trimming and J lost 1 base, with 3 bases between them. The CDR3 is 14 amino acids. Germline V gene lookup returns CDR1 SGHTA and CDR2 FQGTGA. This CDR3 reads CASSLTGNTGELFF. The CDR3 nucleotides read TGTGCCAGCAGCTTAACAGGGAACACCGGGGAGCTGTTTTTT.

The chain combines TRBV7-9 with TRBJ2-1, with D hard to call. The CDR3 covers 12 residues. The germline CDR1 and CDR2 sequences are SEHNR and FQNEAQ (reference sequence). V was cut by 1 base and J by 7 bases, with 5 bases left in between. DNA for the CDR3: TGTGCCAGCAGCTTAGGAGAGAATGAGCAGTTCTTC. It encodes CASSLGENEQFF.

The chain combines TRBV27 with TRBJ1-1, with 8 bases identical to TRBD1. Germline CDR1 is MNHEY and CDR2 is SMNVEV (reference sequence). CDR3 length: 15 amino acids. V was clipped by 5 bases and J by 4 bases; unmatched bases: 9. Here the CDR3 DNA reads TGTGCCAGCAGTACGGCAGGGGGCAGGTCCACTGAAGCTTTCTTT. Translation gives CASSTAGGRSTEAFF.

The chain has TRBV30 and TRBJ2-1; 7 nucleotides agree with TRBD1. The trim removed 5 bases at V and 5 bases at J, leaving 0 bases unmatched. The CDR3 contains 11 residues. Germline loops: CDR1 GTSNPN, CDR2 SVGIG (reference sequence). DNA for the CDR3: TGTGCCTGGGGACAGGACAATGAGCAGTTCTTC. Protein: CAWGQDNEQFF.

The chain recombines TRBV6-1 with TRBJ1-2, with unresolved D. V was clipped by 1 base and J by 9 bases, with 6 bases between them. The CDR3 has 11 residues. Germline lookup yields CDR1 MNHNS and CDR2 SASEGT. The CDR3 bases are TGTGCCAGCAGTGAAGGGGTTAGCTACACCTTC. This codes for CASSEGVSYTF.

The chain couples TRBV5-1 to TRBJ1-1; a weak D match, TRBD1 (5 bases). Germline V gives CDR1 SGHRS, CDR2 YFSETQ. V lost 5 bases, J lost 1 base, and 18 bases lay in between. The CDR3 contains 16 residues. The CDR3, as DNA: TGCGCCAGCAGTCGACCCCAAACAGGAGGGAACACTGAAGCTTTCTTT. This gives the protein CASSRPQTGGNTEAFF.

The V gene is TRBV10-3, the J gene TRBJ2-5, with D possibly matching TRBD1 (5 bases). Trimming shortened V by 4 bases and J by 1 base, and 7 bases separated the two germline ends. Germline loops: CDR1 ENHRY, CDR2 SYGVKD. There are 13 residues in the CDR3. CDR3 loop: CAISVQGQETQYF. The CDR3 region has the DNA TGTGCCATCAGTGTTCAGGGCCAAGAGACCCAGTACTTC.

V gene TRBV5-1 combines with J gene TRBJ2-7, with a tentative D call TRBD2 (7 bases). V shed 0 bases and J shed 6 bases, with 13 bases lying between them. Germline CDR1 SGHRS, CDR2 YFSETQ. There are 14 residues in the CDR3. The CDR3 DNA sequence: TGCGCCAGCAGCTTGGATGGGGGGGCGAGCGAGCAGTACTTC. It encodes CASSLDGGASEQYF. Supplemented by reference TRBV5-1 and TRBJ2-7, the full variable domain reads KAGVTQTPRYLIKTRGQQVTLSCSPISGHRSVSWYQQTPGQGLQFLFEYFSETQRNKGNFPGRFSGRQFSNSRSEMNVSTLELGDSALYLCASSLDGGASEQYFGPGTRLTVT.